This T cell receptor (beta chain) was recorded in a study of blood T cell repertoires in COVID-19. Study overall: Whether acute or convalescent, the COVID-19 samples came from the United States, Italy and Spain.

Original handling: Amplification with reference gene primers provided the estimates of nucleated cell counts. Clones were read by immunoSEQ multiplex PCR, and TCRdb kept only the in-frame ones, dropping some. V and J calls and clone size follow that table, whereas D and trimming were derived from the DNA. In the table there are about 200,000 clones, nearly 90% of which are singletons. Enrollment of patients from Seattle took place during active infection, with longitudinal follow-up. Germline V gives CDR1 SQVTM, CDR2 ANQGSEA. Trimming stripped 0 bases from V and 5 bases from J, with 10 bases between. There are 13 residues in the CDR3.

Sample: peripheral blood. V and J are TRBV29-1 and TRBJ2-5; D is possibly TRBD1 (5 bases). This TCR came from a middle-aged man with COVID-19, enrolled during active disease. The CDR3 spells CSVEDSQGETQYF. The DNA of the CDR3 is TGCAGCGTTGAAGATTCGCAGGGCGAGACCCAGTACTTC.